This T cell receptor beta chain was captured by sequencing in a study of T-cell reconstitution after alpha-beta-depleted transplantation in children. Whole-study results and caveats: Counts and diversity of T cells one year after transplant came mostly from newly produced T cells.

CDR1 WSHSY and CDR2 SAAADI come from the germline V gene. This CDR3 has 8 amino acids. Unique molecular identifiers were incorporated during preparation of the TCRbeta library. TCRdb processed the PCR reads anew with MiXCR; each CDR3 protein has one entry. The data hold approximately 500,000 distinct CDR3 sequences, with more than 20% observed a single time. This clonotype was detected a few times. Its antigen is unidentified. Mismatch with germline at one junction end may stem from a read error. The TCR comes from a boy in the first two years of life with Wiskott-Aldrich syndrome, due to receive a stem cell transplant. The sample consisted of PBMCs, taken before TCRalphabeta/CD19-depleted stem cell transplant. The chain has TRBV10-2 and TRBJ2-5, with TRBD2 as a possible D gene (5 bases). This CDR3 reads CASIRLTF. The CDR3 DNA reads as TGCGCCAGCATCCGACTAACGTTC.